Listed below are T cell receptor beta chains from one sample, sequenced in a study of blood T cell repertoires in COVID-19. Using immunoSEQ multiplex PCR, the repertoire was profiled, and TCRdb retains in-frame clones only, with some absent. The table records fewer than 200,000 clones, around 90% of them present only once. Input material: peripheral blood. The receptors derive from a man over 45 who had recovered from COVID-19. Each CDR3 is given with its conserved first and last residue. The D gene is left open where the match is weak.

CDR3aa	CDR3nt	v_gene	j_gene	d_gene	len
CAWSSQGNTEAFF	TGTGCCTGGAGTTCCCAGGGAAACACTGAAGCTTTCTTT	TRBV30	TRBJ1-1	.	13
CASTIDTSYGYTF	TGTGCCAGCACCATAGACACTAGCTATGGCTACACCTTC	TRBV7-8	TRBJ1-2	.	13
CASSPQGRKRGRGVTQYF	TGTGCCAGTAGTCCCCAGGGGAGGAAGCGGGGGCGCGGGGTGACCCAGTACTTC	TRBV19	TRBJ2-5	TRBD2	18
CASSRLTGRNQPQHF	TGTGCCAGTAGTAGATTGACAGGGAGGAATCAGCCCCAGCATTTT	TRBV19	TRBJ1-5	TRBD1	15
CASSQERLAGNNEQFF	TGCGCCAGCAGCCAAGAAAGGCTAGCGGGGAACAATGAGCAGTTCTTC	TRBV4-1	TRBJ2-1	TRBD2	16
CASSYQGSYGYTF	TGTGCCAGCAGTTACCAGGGAAGCTATGGCTACACCTTC	TRBV6-5	TRBJ1-2	.	13
CASSDAASSGNTIYF	TGCGCCAGCAGTGACGCCGCGAGCTCTGGAAACACCATATATTTT	TRBV10-2	TRBJ1-3	.	15
CSASVGKPNEQFF	TGCAGTGCTAGTGTCGGGAAACCCAATGAGCAGTTCTTC	TRBV20-1	TRBJ2-1	.	13
CASSFTAGGGEQYF	TGTGCCAGCAGCTTCACGGCAGGGGGTGGCGAGCAGTACTTC	TRBV11-2	TRBJ2-7	TRBD1	14
CASSKAIRGRIFPNEKLFF	TGTGCCAGTAGTAAAGCCATCCGGGGGAGAATTTTTCCTAATGAAAAACTGTTTTTT	TRBV19	TRBJ1-4	.	19
CATSRGISSSSYEQYF	TGTGCCACCAGCAGAGGGATTAGCTCCAGCTCCTACGAGCAGTACTTC	TRBV15	TRBJ2-7	.	16